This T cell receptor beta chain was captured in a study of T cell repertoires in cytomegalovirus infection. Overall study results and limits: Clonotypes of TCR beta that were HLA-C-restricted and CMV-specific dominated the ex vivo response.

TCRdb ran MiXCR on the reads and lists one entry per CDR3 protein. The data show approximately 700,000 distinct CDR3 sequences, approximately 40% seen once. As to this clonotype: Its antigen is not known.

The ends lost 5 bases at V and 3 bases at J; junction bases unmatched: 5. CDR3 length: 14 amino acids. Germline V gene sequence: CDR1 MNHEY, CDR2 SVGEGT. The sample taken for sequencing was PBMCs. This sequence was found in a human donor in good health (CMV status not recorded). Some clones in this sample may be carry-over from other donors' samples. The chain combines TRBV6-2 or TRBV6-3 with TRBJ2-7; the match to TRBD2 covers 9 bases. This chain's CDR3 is CASSASGVRYEQYF. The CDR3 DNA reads TGTGCCAGCAGTGCTAGCGGGGTGCGCTACGAGCAGTACTTC.